Below are 29 T cell receptor beta chains sequenced from a single sample in a study of blood T cells in healthy people across ages. Alongside a J-beta primer mix, a sample-barcoded 5' primer served in a second PCR lasting roughly 7 to 12 cycles. MiXCR, applied by TCRdb to the 5' RACE reads, yields one record per CDR3 protein. The table records roughly 1,500,000 distinct CDR3 sequences, about 35% of them present only once. Sequencing was performed on blood. These receptors came from a woman in her 30s in good health.

This chain links TRBV6-1 with TRBJ2-3, with a tentative D call TRBD1 (5 bases). Per germline, CDR1 MNHNS and CDR2 SASEGT. This CDR3 has 13 amino acids. V lost 2 bases to trimming and J lost 6 bases, with 9 bases between them. This CDR3 reads CASSERWGDTQYF. CDR3 sequence (DNA): TGTGCCAGCAGTGAAAGATGGGGCGATACGCAGTATTTT.

CDR3 region: CASSVTGREDTQYF. The CDR3 DNA sequence: TGTGCCAGCAGCGTGACGGGACGAGAAGATACGCAGTATTTT. The chain joins TRBV9 to TRBJ2-3; tentatively, D is TRBD1 or TRBD2 (5 bases each). V was cut by 2 bases and J by 5 bases, with 12 bases left in between. Germline values: CDR1 SGDLS, CDR2 YYNGEE. This CDR3 has 14 amino acids.

This clonotype was counted only a few times. The J gene is TRBJ2-7, the V gene TRBV14, with a tentative D call TRBD1 (5 bases). Germline V gene lookup returns CDR1 SGHDN and CDR2 FVKESK. The CDR3 length is 14 residues. V was pared by 1 base and J by 3 bases, with 10 bases between. The CDR3 coding sequence is TGTGCCAGCAGCCAAGGGGGCGGCATCTACGAGCAGTACTTC. Translation gives CASSQGGGIYEQYF.

This clonotype showed up just a few times. This chain uses TRBV5-1 with TRBJ1-4, with a weak D call TRBD1 (6 bases). Germline CDR1 is SGHRS and CDR2 is YFSETQ. V lost 3 bases, J lost 7 bases, and 16 bases lay in between. CDR3 length equals 15 residues. Here the CDR3 reads CASSSTGKDGEKLFF. CDR3 DNA: TGCGCCAGCAGCTCCACAGGGAAGGATGGTGAAAAACTGTTTTTT.

This clonotype was counted ten times or more. The chain has TRBV9 and TRBJ2-7; the match to TRBD1 covers 7 bases. Germline loops: CDR1 SGDLS, CDR2 YYNGEE. V was clipped by 3 bases and J by 3 bases; unmatched bases: 3. The CDR3 is 13 residues long. The CDR3 loop reads CASSAGTDYEQYF. The CDR3, as DNA: TGTGCCAGCAGCGCGGGGACAGACTACGAGCAGTACTTC.

This chain links TRBV4-1 with TRBJ2-5; 10 nucleotides match TRBD1. Germline V gene data show CDR1 as MGHRA and CDR2 as YSYEKL. The CDR3 has 16 amino acids. J lost 5 bases, V lost 1 base, and 7 bases had no gene match. The CDR3 region has the DNA TGCGCCAGCAGCCAAGTAAATGACAGGGGGCGTGAGACCCAGTACTTC. Translated: CASSQVNDRGRETQYF.

The chain carries TRBV27 and TRBJ2-7; D not resolved. V gave up 0 bases and J gave up 7 bases, with 19 bases separating them. The CDR3 is 16 amino acids. From germline, CDR1 is MNHEY and CDR2 SMNVEV (reference sequence). The CDR3 nucleotides are TGTGCCAGCAGTTTATCGACCATCGAAACGGGCTTGGAGCAGTACTTC. This gives the protein CASSLSTIETGLEQYF.

The V gene is TRBV29-1, the J gene TRBJ2-2; D possibly uses TRBD1 or TRBD2 (5 bases each). Trimming stripped 6 bases from V and 3 bases from J, with 14 bases between. The CDR3 is 14 amino acids. The germline CDR1 and CDR2 sequences are SQVTM and ANQGSEA. CDR3 DNA sequence: TGCAGCGTCGGGACCGAACAATACACCGGGGAGCTGTTTTTT. It codes for CSVGTEQYTGELFF.

This clonotype was seen a handful of times. The rearrangement links TRBV21-1 to TRBJ2-7; the D call TRBD1 from the table was never checked on the DNA. TRBV21-1 is a pseudogene. The CDR3 spans 14 residues. The DNA for the CDR3 is TGTGCCAGCAGCAAAGAAAACAGGGGGGACGAGCAGTACTTC. Encoded protein: CASSKENRGDEQYF.

This clonotype was counted a single time. The chain links TRBV20-1 to TRBJ1-4; 9 bases are shared with TRBD1. The J segment lost 8 bases and the V segment lost 6 bases, leaving 7 bases of the junction unmatched. Germline V gene data show CDR1 as DFQATT and CDR2 as SNEGSKA (reference sequence). The CDR3 length is 13 residues. CDR3 bases: TGCAGTGCCACAACAGGGGGCGCGGAAAAACTGTTTTTT. It yields the protein CSATTGGAEKLFF.

This clonotype was seen more than once but under ten times. The V call is TRBV20-1, the J call TRBJ2-2; 7 nucleotides match TRBD2. The germline CDR1 and CDR2 sequences are DFQATT and SNEGSKA (reference sequence). With V trimmed by 0 bases and J by 3 bases, 7 bases remained unmatched. The CDR3 is 16 amino acids. Written as DNA, the CDR3 is TGCAGTGCTAGAGATCGTAAGCGGGGCTACACCGGGGAGCTGTTTTTT. Its protein is CSARDRKRGYTGELFF.

This clonotype was seen many times. The junction shows a germline mismatch at one end, possibly a read error. The chain recombines TRBV20-1 with TRBJ2-1; D may be TRBD1 or TRBD2 (6 bases each). This CDR3 comprises 14 residues. The germline V gene encodes CDR1 DFQATT and CDR2 SNEGSKA (reference sequence). The CDR3 DNA follows: TGCAGTGCCCGCCCGAGGGGGGTCTACCATGAGCAGTTCTTC. Amino acid sequence: CSARPRGVYHEQFF.

The chain joins TRBV28 to TRBJ1-1; D unresolved. V was clipped by 5 bases and J by 3 bases, with 10 bases between them. Per germline, CDR1 MDHEN and CDR2 SYDVKM. The CDR3 sequence is 13 residues long. The CDR3 DNA follows: TGTGCCAGCAGTAATCGGAAGGACACTGAAGCTTTCTTT. Its protein product is CASSNRKDTEAFF.

This clonotype is a singleton in its sample. The chain has TRBV20-1 and TRBJ2-1; D remains unclear. There are 13 residues in the CDR3. V was pared by 4 bases and J by 0 bases, with 7 bases between. The germline V gene encodes CDR1 DFQATT and CDR2 SNEGSKA (reference sequence). The CDR3 coding sequence is TGCAGTGCTAAAAAGGCCTCCTACAATGAGCAGTTCTTC. Its translation: CSAKKASYNEQFF.

The J gene is TRBJ2-5, the V gene TRBV3-1, with 9 bases identical to TRBD2. The closer fit of TRBJ2-7 to the DNA end suggests the J call may be wrong. CDR3 size: 16 residues. CDR1 and CDR2 from the germline V gene are LGHDT and YNNKEL (reference sequence). The CDR3 DNA follows: TGTGCCAGCAGCCAAGTACTCGCGGGGGGGCCCTACGAGCAGTACTTC. Translating it yields CASSQVLAGGPYEQYF.

This clonotype was counted only a few times. This CDR3 reads CSAREATGVDWNTEAFF. In DNA form, the CDR3 reads TGCAGTGCTAGAGAGGCTACAGGGGTCGATTGGAACACTGAAGCTTTCTTT. The chain links TRBV20-1 to TRBJ1-1, with 7 bases that match TRBD1. Per the germline V gene, CDR1 is DFQATT and CDR2 is SNEGSKA (reference sequence). Losses at the gene ends were 0 bases for V and 1 base for J; bases not matched to a gene: 11. CDR3 length equals 17 residues.

The V gene is TRBV10-2, the J gene TRBJ2-3; D is ambiguous. The CDR3 consists of 15 residues. V lost 8 bases to trimming and J lost 2 bases, with 17 bases between them. The germline V gene has CDR1 WSHSY and CDR2 SAAADI. This CDR3 is CASAPSLAHTDTQYF. CDR3 DNA: TGCGCCAGCGCCCCCAGTCTGGCACACACAGATACGCAGTATTTT.

This rearrangement joins TRBV10-3 to TRBJ2-7; 7 bases are shared with TRBD1. The ends lost 0 bases at V and 5 bases at J; junction bases unmatched: 10. This CDR3 is 16 amino acids long. Germline assignment: CDR1 ENHRY and CDR2 SYGVKD. DNA for the CDR3: TGTGCCATCAGTGAGTCAGAAAGGGGGCCGTATGACGAGCAGTACTTC. Translated, it gives CAISESERGPYDEQYF.

This CDR3 is CASGPGNLDRRSQYF. For the CDR3, the DNA is TGTGCTAGTGGCCCCGGGAACTTGGACCGCAGGTCCCAGTACTTC. The rearrangement links TRBV12-5 to TRBJ2-5; possible D gene TRBD2, 5 bases. Germline CDR1 is LGHNT and CDR2 is FRNRAP. V lost 6 bases and J lost 9, with 23 bases in between. The CDR3 runs to 15 residues.

This clonotype has at least ten counts. The chain uses TRBV29-1 and TRBJ2-1, with TRBD2 matching 8 bases. Germline CDR1 and CDR2: SQVTM and ANQGSEA. J gave up 3 bases and V 4 bases, and 2 bases lay outside the gene matches. The CDR3 runs to 13 residues. As DNA, the CDR3 is TGCAGCGTTGTAAGCGGGAGCTACAATGAGCAGTTCTTC. This codes for CSVVSGSYNEQFF.

The chain couples TRBV7-9 to TRBJ1-1, with TRBD1 matching 10 bases. CDR1 is SEHNR, CDR2 FQNEAQ, per germline (reference sequence). This CDR3 comprises 16 residues. After removal of 8 bases from V and 3 bases from J, the junction contained 12 bases not matched to a gene. CDR3: CASPRQGAWGHTEAFF. The CDR3 DNA follows: TGTGCCAGCCCCCGACAGGGGGCTTGGGGTCACACTGAAGCTTTCTTT. The entire variable domain, with the rest obtained from reference TRBV7-9 and TRBJ1-1, is as follows: DTGVSQNPRHKITKRGQNVTFRCDPISEHNRLYWYRQTLGQGPEFLTYFQNEAQLEKSRLLSDRFSAERPKGSFSTLEIQRTEQGDSAMYLCASPRQGAWGHTEAFFGQGTRLTVV.

This clonotype showed up just a few times. This chain connects TRBV28 to TRBJ2-5; D remains unclear. This CDR3 has 13 residues. Germline lookup yields CDR1 MDHEN and CDR2 SYDVKM. V was pared by 4 bases and J by 3 bases, with 9 bases between. The CDR3 bases are TGTGCCAGCAGTTCGGACGGAAAAGAGACCCAGTACTTC. Its translation: CASSSDGKETQYF.

This clonotype was found a few times. The CDR3 nucleotides are TGTGCCACCAGCAGAGATCGTTGGCAGCCCGAGCAGTACTTC. Translation gives CATSRDRWQPEQYF. V usage is TRBV15 and J usage is TRBJ2-7; D gene unclear. The CDR3 contains 14 residues. Germline V gene lookup returns CDR1 LNHNV and CDR2 YYDKDF (reference sequence). Trimming shortened V by 0 bases and J by 6 bases, and 12 bases separated the two germline ends.

This sequence joins TRBV11-3 and TRBJ2-3, with 8 bases lining up with TRBD2. The CDR3 is 15 residues long. The junction had 5 bases not matched to a gene; V was cut back by 1 base and J by 5 bases. Germline-derived CDR1 and CDR2 are SGHNT and YENEEA. The CDR3 DNA follows: TGTGCCAGCAGCTTAGGCGGGGGGAGCGGAGATACGCAGTATTTT. Its protein is CASSLGGGSGDTQYF.

In this sample, this clonotype turned up many times. The chain combines TRBV4-2 with TRBJ1-1; weak D call: TRBD1 (6 bases). Deletions cut 0 bases from V and 0 bases from J, with 11 bases between. Germline-derived CDR1 and CDR2 are LGHNA and YNFKEQ. The CDR3 consists of 16 residues. The CDR3 sequence is CASSQEQGKVNTEAFF. The CDR3, as DNA: TGTGCCAGCAGCCAAGAACAGGGCAAGGTGAACACTGAAGCTTTCTTT.

The J gene is TRBJ2-3, the V gene TRBV4-2, with D possibly TRBD2 on 6 matching bases. This CDR3 region has 15 residues. Germline V lookup: CDR1 LGHNA, CDR2 YNFKEQ. V gave up 2 bases and J gave up 1 base, with 10 bases separating them. In DNA form, the CDR3 reads TGTGCCAGCAGCCAAAGCGGGCCCGGCACAGATACGCAGTATTTT. Translated: CASSQSGPGTDTQYF.

CDR3 coding DNA: TGTGCCAGCAGTGAAGCGTTAGCATCCACCTACGAGCAGTACTTC. The encoded protein is CASSEALASTYEQYF. The chain couples TRBV2 to TRBJ2-7; no clear D gene. From germline, CDR1 is SNHLY and CDR2 FYNNEI. The CDR3 sequence is 15 residues long. Between the trimmed V and J ends, which lost 0 bases and 2 bases, there was a span of 11 bases.

A few counts support this clonotype. This chain joins TRBV5-1 and TRBJ2-1, with 7 bases matching TRBD1. The CDR3 is 13 residues long. Germline CDR1 and CDR2: SGHRS and YFSETQ. Trimming at V came to 4 bases and at J to 6 bases, leaving 4 bases not matched to a gene. The CDR3 loop reads CASSEQGLNEQFF. In DNA, the CDR3 is TGCGCCAGCAGCGAACAGGGGCTCAATGAGCAGTTCTTC. The whole variable domain, remainder taken from reference TRBV5-1 and TRBJ2-1, is KAGVTQTPRYLIKTRGQQVTLSCSPISGHRSVSWYQQTPGQGLQFLFEYFSETQRNKGNFPGRFSGRQFSNSRSEMNVSTLELGDSALYLCASSEQGLNEQFFGPGTRLTVL.

The V and J genes are TRBV5-1 and TRBJ2-1; 12 bases are a match to TRBD2. Germline V gene lookup returns CDR1 SGHRS and CDR2 YFSETQ. The CDR3 sequence is 14 residues long. V gave up 5 bases and J gave up 6 bases; unmatched junction bases: 3. This CDR3 is CASRLAGGFNEQFF. As DNA, the CDR3 is TGCGCCAGCAGACTAGCGGGGGGCTTCAATGAGCAGTTCTTC.